This T cell receptor (beta chain) was observed in a study of T cell responses to AZD1222 COVID-19 vaccine. This clone has only one observation. Its antigen is currently unknown. Study findings and constraints: When two AZD1222 doses had been given, Spike-specific TCR breadth and depth rose. Baseline testing showed seropositivity in only 6 or 7 AZD1222 recipients.

Only in-frame clones appear in the TCRdb table, and some are missing; sequencing was by immunoSEQ multiplex PCR. Among approximately 190,000 clones listed, over 85% were seen once. V was trimmed by 3 bases and J by 13 bases, leaving 16 bases between them. Germline V gene lookup returns CDR1 LGHDT and CDR2 YNNKEL (reference sequence). This CDR3 is 13 amino acids long. V usage is TRBV3-1 (or the pseudogene TRBV3-2) and J usage is TRBJ2-1; D is perhaps TRBD1 (5 bases). Sequencing used peripheral blood, obtained 28 days after the second AZD1222 dose. This TCR was sampled from an adult who received the AZD1222 COVID-19 vaccine. In DNA, the CDR3 is TGTGCCAGCAGCCAGACGGCGGAAGGGGTTCAGTTCTTC. Amino acid sequence: CASSQTAEGVQFF.